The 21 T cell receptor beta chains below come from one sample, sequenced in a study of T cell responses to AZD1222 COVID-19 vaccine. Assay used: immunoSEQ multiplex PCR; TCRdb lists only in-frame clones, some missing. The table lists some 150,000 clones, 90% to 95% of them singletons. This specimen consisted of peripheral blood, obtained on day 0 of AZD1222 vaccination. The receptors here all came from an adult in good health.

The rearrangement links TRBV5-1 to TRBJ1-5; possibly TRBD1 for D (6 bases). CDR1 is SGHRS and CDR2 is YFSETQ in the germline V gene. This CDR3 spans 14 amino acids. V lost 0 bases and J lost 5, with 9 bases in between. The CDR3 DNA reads TGCGCCAGCAGCTTGGACAGGGAGGATCAGCCCCAGCATTTT. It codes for CASSLDREDQPQHF.

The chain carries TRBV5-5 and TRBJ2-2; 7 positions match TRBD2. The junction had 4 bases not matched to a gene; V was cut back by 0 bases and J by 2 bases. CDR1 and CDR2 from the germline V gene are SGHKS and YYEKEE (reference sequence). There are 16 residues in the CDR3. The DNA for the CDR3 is TGTGCCAGCAGCTTGGTTCCTAGCGGTAACACCGGGGAGCTGTTTTTT. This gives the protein CASSLVPSGNTGELFF.

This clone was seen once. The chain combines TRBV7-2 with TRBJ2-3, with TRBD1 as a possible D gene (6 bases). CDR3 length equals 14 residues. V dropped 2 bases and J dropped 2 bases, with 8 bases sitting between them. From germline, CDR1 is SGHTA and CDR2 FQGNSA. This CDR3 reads CASSLWGPTDTQYF. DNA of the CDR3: TGTGCCAGCAGCTTATGGGGGCCCACAGATACGCAGTATTTT. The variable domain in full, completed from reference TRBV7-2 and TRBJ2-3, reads GAGVSQSPSNKVTEKGKDVELRCDPISGHTALYWYRQSLGQGLEFLIYFQGNSAPDKSGLPSDRFSAERTGGSVSTLTIQRTQQEDSAVYLCASSLWGPTDTQYFGPGTRLTVL.

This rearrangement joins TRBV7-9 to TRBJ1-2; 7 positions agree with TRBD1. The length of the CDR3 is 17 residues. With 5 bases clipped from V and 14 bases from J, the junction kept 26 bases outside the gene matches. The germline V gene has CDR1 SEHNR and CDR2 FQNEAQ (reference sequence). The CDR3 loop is CASSGETWGQRSSIATF. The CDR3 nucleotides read TGTGCCAGCAGCGGGGAAACGTGGGGACAGCGGAGTTCTATAGCTACCTTC.

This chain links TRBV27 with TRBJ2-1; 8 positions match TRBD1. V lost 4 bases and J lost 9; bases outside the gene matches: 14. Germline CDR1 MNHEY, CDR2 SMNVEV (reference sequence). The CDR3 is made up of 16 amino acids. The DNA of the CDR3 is TGTGCCAGCAGTTCCCCTCGGGCAGGGGGCCATCCTGAGCAGTTCTTC. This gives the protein CASSSPRAGGHPEQFF.

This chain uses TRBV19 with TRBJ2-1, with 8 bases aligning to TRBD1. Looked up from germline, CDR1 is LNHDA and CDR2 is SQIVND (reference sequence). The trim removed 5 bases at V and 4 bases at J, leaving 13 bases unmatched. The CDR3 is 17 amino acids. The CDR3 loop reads CASSSQGAYAAYNEQFF. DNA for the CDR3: TGTGCCAGTAGTTCCCAGGGGGCCTACGCCGCTTACAATGAGCAGTTCTTC.

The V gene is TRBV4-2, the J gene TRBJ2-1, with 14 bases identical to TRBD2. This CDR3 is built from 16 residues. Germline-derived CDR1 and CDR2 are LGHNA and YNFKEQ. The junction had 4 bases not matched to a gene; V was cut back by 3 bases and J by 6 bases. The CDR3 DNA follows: TGTGCCAGCAGCCACCCGACTAGCGGGAGGGCCAATGAGCAGTTCTTC. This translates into CASSHPTSGRANEQFF.

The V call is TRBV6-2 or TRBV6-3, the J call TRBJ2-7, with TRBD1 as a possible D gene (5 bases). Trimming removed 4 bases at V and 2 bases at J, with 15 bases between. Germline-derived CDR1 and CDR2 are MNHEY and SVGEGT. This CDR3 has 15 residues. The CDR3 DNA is TGTGCCAGCAGTTTACTGCCCTCAGGGACCTACGAGCAGTACGTC. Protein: CASSLLPSGTYEQYV.

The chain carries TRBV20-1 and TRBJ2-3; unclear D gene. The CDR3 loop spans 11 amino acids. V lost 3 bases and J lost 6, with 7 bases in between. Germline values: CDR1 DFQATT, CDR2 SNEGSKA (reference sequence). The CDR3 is CSASFLDTQYF. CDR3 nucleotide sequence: TGCAGTGCTAGCTTCCTGGATACGCAGTATTTT.

CDR3 sequence: CASSLNRGEAFF. Here the CDR3 DNA reads TGTGCCAGCAGTTTAAACAGGGGTGAAGCTTTCTTT. This sequence joins TRBV28 and TRBJ1-1; 7 bases match TRBD1. The germline V gene has CDR1 MDHEN and CDR2 SYDVKM. The CDR3 contains 12 residues. V shed 2 bases, J shed 7 bases, and the junction held 1 base outside the gene matches.

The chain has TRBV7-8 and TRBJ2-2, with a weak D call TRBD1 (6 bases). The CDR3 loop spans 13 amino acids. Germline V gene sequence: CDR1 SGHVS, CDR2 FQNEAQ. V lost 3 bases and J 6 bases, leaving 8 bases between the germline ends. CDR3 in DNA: TGTGCCAGCAGCTTCAGGGGAGCCGGGGAGCTGTTTTTT. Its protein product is CASSFRGAGELFF.

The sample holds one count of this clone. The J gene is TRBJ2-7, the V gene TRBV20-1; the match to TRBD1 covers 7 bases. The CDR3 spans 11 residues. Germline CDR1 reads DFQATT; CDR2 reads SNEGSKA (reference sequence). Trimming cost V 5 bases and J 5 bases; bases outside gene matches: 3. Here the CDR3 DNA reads TGCAGTGCTTTACAGGGGAACGAGCAGTACGTC. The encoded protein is CSALQGNEQYV.

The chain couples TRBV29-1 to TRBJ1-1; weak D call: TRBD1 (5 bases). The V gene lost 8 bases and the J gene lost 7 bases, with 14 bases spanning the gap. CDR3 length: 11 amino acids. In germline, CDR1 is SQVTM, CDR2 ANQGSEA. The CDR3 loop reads CSSPRGGEAFF. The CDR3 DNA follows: TGCAGCTCCCCCCGGGGGGGTGAAGCTTTCTTT.

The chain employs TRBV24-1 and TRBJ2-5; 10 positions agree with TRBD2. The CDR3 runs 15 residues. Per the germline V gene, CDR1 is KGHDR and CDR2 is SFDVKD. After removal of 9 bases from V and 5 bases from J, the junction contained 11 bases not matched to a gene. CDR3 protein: CATSSGTSDIETQYF. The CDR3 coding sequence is TGTGCCACCTCTTCCGGGACTAGCGATATCGAGACCCAGTACTTC.

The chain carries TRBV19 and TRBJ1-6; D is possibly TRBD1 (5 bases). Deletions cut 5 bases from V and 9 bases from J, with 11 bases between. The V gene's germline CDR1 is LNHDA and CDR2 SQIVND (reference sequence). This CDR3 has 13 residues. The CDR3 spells CASSGGRISPLHF. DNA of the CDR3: TGTGCCAGTAGTGGGGGGAGAATTTCACCCCTCCACTTT.

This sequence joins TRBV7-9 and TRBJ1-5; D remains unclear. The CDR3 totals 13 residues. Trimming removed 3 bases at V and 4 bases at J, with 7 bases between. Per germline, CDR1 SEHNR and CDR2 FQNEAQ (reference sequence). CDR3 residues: CASSFNTNQPQHF. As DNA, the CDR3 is TGTGCCAGCAGCTTTAATACTAATCAGCCCCAGCATTTT. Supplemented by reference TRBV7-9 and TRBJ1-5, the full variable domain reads DTGVSQNPRHKITKRGQNVTFRCDPISEHNRLYWYRQTLGQGPEFLTYFQNEAQLEKSRLLSDRFSAERPKGSFSTLEIQRTEQGDSAMYLCASSFNTNQPQHFGDGTRLSIL.

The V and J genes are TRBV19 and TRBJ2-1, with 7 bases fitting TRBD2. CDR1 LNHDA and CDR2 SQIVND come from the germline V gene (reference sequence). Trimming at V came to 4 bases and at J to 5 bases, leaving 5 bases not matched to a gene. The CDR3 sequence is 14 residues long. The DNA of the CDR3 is TGTGCCAGTAGTACAGGGACTACTAACAATGAGCAGTTCTTC. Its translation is CASSTGTTNNEQFF.

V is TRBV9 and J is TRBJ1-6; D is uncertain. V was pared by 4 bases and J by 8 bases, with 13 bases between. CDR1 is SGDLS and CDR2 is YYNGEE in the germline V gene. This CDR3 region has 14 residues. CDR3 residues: CASSPWRNYSPLHF. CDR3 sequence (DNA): TGTGCCAGCAGCCCGTGGAGGAATTATTCACCCCTCCACTTT.

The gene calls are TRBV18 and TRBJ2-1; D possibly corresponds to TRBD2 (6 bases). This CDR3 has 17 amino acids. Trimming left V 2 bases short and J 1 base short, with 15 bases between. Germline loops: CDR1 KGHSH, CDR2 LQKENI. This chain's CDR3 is CASSPTPGTYSYNEQFF. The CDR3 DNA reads TGTGCCAGCTCACCAACCCCCGGGACTTATTCCTACAATGAGCAGTTCTTC.

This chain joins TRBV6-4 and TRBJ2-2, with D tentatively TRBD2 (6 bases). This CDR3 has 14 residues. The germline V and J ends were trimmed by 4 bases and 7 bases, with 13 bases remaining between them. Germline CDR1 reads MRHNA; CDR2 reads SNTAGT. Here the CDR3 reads CASSAGPGVGELFF. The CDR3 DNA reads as TGTGCCAGCAGTGCGGGTCCGGGGGTCGGGGAGCTGTTTTTT.

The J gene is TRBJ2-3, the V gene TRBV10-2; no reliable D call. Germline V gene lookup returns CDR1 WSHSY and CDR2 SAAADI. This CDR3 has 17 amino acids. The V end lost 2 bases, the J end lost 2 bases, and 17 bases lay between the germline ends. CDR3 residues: CASSEPAQVPVTDTQYF. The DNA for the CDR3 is TGCGCCAGCAGTGAGCCCGCTCAGGTTCCCGTCACAGATACGCAGTATTTT.